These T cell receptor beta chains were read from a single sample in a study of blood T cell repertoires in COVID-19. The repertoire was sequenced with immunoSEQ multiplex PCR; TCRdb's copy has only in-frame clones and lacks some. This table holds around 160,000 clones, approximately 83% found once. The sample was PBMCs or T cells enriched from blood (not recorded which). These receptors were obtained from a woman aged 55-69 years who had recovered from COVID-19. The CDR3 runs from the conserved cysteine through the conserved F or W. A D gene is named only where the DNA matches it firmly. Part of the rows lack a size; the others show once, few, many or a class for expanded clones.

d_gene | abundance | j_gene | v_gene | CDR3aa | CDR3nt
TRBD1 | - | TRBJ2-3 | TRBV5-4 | CASSPNSDRVADTQYF | TGTGCCAGCAGCCCCAACTCGGACAGGGTCGCAGATACGCAGTATTTT
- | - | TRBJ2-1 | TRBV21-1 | CASSKFFRRELDEQFF | TGTGCCAGCAGCAAATTTTTCAGGCGGGAGTTAGATGAGCAGTTCTTC
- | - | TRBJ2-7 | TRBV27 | CASSLRNPGSSTYEQYF | TGTGCCAGCAGTTTAAGGAACCCAGGGTCCTCTACCTACGAGCAGTACTTC
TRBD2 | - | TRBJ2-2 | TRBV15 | CATSRDLWGRANTGELFF | TGTGCCACCAGCAGAGATCTCTGGGGGAGGGCCAATACCGGGGAGCTGTTTTTT
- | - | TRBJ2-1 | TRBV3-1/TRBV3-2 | CASSPSRAGNEQFF | TGTGCCAGCAGCCCGTCCAGGGCGGGGAATGAGCAGTTCTTC
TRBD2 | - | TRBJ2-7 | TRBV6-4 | CASGGLAVSSYEQYF | TGTGCCAGTGGGGGACTAGCCGTTAGCTCCTACGAGCAGTACTTC
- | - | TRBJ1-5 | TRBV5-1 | CASSLQGVRGQPQHF | TGCGCCAGCAGCTTACAGGGAGTAAGGGGACAGCCCCAGCATTTT
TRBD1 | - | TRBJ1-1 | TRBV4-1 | CASRRTGGGTEAFF | TGCGCCAGCAGGAGGACAGGGGGCGGCACTGAAGCTTTCTTT
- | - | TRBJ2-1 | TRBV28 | CASSPPGAGSYNEQFF | TGTGCCAGCAGTCCGCCGGGAGCGGGCTCCTACAATGAGCAGTTCTTC
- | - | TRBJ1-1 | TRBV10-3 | CAISESILPAEAFF | TGTGCCATCAGTGAGTCTATCCTCCCTGCTGAAGCTTTCTTT
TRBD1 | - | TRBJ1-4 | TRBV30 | CAWRPIWDREGKLFF | TGTGCCTGGAGACCGATCTGGGACAGGGAGGGAAAACTGTTTTTT
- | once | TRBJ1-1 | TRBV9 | CASSAGTGWDTEAFF | TGTGCCAGCAGCGCTGGAACAGGGTGGGACACTGAAGCTTTCTTT
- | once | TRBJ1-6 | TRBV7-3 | CASSLGGSSYNSPLHF | TGTGCCAGCAGCTTGGGGGGGAGCTCCTATAATTCACCCCTCCACTTT
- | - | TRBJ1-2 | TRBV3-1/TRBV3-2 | CASSPGEYGYTF | TGTGCCAGCAGCCCCGGGGAGTATGGCTACACCTTC
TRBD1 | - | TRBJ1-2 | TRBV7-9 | CASSSFGTAYGYTF | TGTGCCAGCAGCTCTTTCGGGACAGCCTATGGCTACACCTTC
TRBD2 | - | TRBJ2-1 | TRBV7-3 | CASSLGVSRLAGAEEQFF | TGTGCCAGCAGCTTAGGGGTATCGCGTCTAGCGGGGGCGGAAGAGCAGTTCTTC
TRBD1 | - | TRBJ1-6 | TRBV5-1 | CASSPGTGGYNSPLHF | TGCGCCAGCAGCCCGGGGACAGGGGGATATAATTCACCCCTCCACTTT